This TCR beta chain was profiled in a study of human T cells and chemical hapten exposure. This clonotype was observed at least ten times. Sample time point: patch test 3, about 24 weeks after DPC sensitization. Treatment defined: therapeutic diphenylcyclopropenone sensitization with weekly scalp DPC. It was unfractionated whole blood from which total RNA was extracted. The germline V gene encodes CDR1 DFQATT and CDR2 SNEGSKA (reference sequence). Deletions cut 3 bases from V and 7 bases from J, with 13 bases between. The CDR3 loop spans 13 amino acids. TCRdb re-called the RACE reads through MiXCR, storing one row per CDR3 protein. This table has about 84,000 distinct CDR3 sequences, approximately 11% appearing once.

The receptor was derived from a woman in her 50s with alopecia areata. Some clones in this sample may be carry-over from other donors' samples. The J gene is TRBJ1-3, the V gene TRBV20-1; D call uncertain. The sample was whole blood, taken in connection with sensitization to the hapten diphenylcyclopropenone (DPC). The CDR3 bases are TGCAGTGCTAGCCCGGACGGCCGGAACACCATATATTTT. Its protein is CSASPDGRNTIYF.